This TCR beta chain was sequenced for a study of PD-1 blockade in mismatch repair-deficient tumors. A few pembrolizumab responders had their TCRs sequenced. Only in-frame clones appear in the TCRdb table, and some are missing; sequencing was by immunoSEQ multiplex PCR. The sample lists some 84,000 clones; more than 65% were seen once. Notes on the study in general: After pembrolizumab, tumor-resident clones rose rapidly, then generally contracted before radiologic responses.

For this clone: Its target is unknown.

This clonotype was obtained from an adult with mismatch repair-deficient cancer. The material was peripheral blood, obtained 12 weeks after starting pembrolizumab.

The DNA of the CDR3 is TGTGCCTGGAGTGTGTTGGAACAGGGGGCCGATGGCTACACCTTC. This sequence encodes CAWSVLEQGADGYTF. The gene calls are TRBV30 and TRBJ1-2; 9 bases fit TRBD1. The CDR3 sequence is 15 residues long. Per germline, CDR1 GTSNPN and CDR2 SVGIG (reference sequence). V shed 0 bases, J shed 6 bases, and the junction held 8 bases outside the gene matches.